One sample yielded the 15 T cell receptor beta chains listed below, sequenced in a study of pediatric ulcerative colitis. Profiling relied on immunoSEQ multiplex PCR, and the TCRdb table lists in-frame clones only, not all of them. This table has 50,000 to 65,000 clones, around 85% appearing once. The material sequenced was blood. The receptors shown here come from a boy between 10 and 17 years old with severe ulcerative colitis.

This rearrangement joins TRBV5-4 to TRBJ1-1; 8 positions agree with TRBD1. This CDR3 comprises 18 residues. Trimming cost V 4 bases and J 0 bases; bases outside gene matches: 14. Germline CDR1 reads SGHNT; CDR2 reads YYREEE (reference sequence). The CDR3 nucleotides read TGTGCCAGCAGCCACGTTCTACAGGGGGATAAAATGAACACTGAAGCTTTCTTT. Its protein is CASSHVLQGDKMNTEAFF. Filled out from reference TRBV5-4 and TRBJ1-1, the complete variable domain reads ETGVTQSPTHLIKTRGQQVTLRCSSQSGHNTVSWYQQALGQGPQFIFQYYREEENGRGNFPPRFSGLQFPNYSSELNVNALELDDSALYLCASSHVLQGDKMNTEAFFGQGTRLTVV.

This chain uses TRBV7-2 with TRBJ1-5; D gene uncertain. V was shortened by 5 bases and J by 6 bases, with 14 bases between the two germline ends. This CDR3 is built from 14 residues. Germline CDR1 reads SGHTA; CDR2 reads FQGNSA. For the CDR3, the DNA is TGTGCCAGCAGCGACCCAGGTTTCACTCAGCCCCAGCATTTT. Amino acid sequence: CASSDPGFTQPQHF.

This clone is a singleton in its sample. The gene calls are TRBV6-4 and TRBJ2-4; unclear D gene. V lost 2 bases and J lost 0, with 14 bases in between. The CDR3 extends over 17 amino acids. Germline V gene lookup returns CDR1 MRHNA and CDR2 SNTAGT. The CDR3 DNA reads as TGTGCCAGCAGTGACGGCCGGCGAGGCGTAGCCAAAAACATTCAGTACTTC. It translates to CASSDGRRGVAKNIQYF.

This chain uses TRBV4-2 with TRBJ2-1; D gene unclear. Trimming cost V 0 bases and J 10 bases, with 7 bases left between them. Germline lookup yields CDR1 LGHNA and CDR2 YNFKEQ. The CDR3 has 12 residues. DNA for the CDR3: TGTGCCAGCAGCCAAGAAGACGGGGAGCAGTTCTTC. Protein sequence: CASSQEDGEQFF.

This chain uses TRBV20-1 with TRBJ2-1; D is unclear. CDR1 and CDR2 (germline): DFQATT, SNEGSKA (reference sequence). CDR3 size: 10 residues. Trimming took 4 bases from V and 5 from J, leaving 3 bases between them. CDR3 amino acids: CSAMDNEQFF. The CDR3 region has the DNA TGCAGTGCTATGGACAATGAGCAGTTCTTC.

This rearrangement joins TRBV30 to TRBJ2-1; 12 bases are a match to TRBD2. The CDR3 totals 14 residues. CDR1 is GTSNPN and CDR2 is SVGIG in the germline V gene (reference sequence). V lost 5 bases and J lost 6; bases outside the gene matches: 5. Written as DNA, the CDR3 is TGTGCCTGGGGGGGACTAGCGGGTTTCAATGAGCAGTTCTTC. Residues: CAWGGLAGFNEQFF.

The chain employs TRBV12-5 and TRBJ1-4, with TRBD1 matching 7 bases. The CDR3 contains 16 residues. From germline, CDR1 is LGHNT and CDR2 FRNRAP. V lost 5 bases and J lost 0; bases outside the gene matches: 6. For the CDR3, the DNA is TGTGCTAGTGGTAACGACAGGGTCTCAACTAATGAAAAACTGTTTTTT. Its protein is CASGNDRVSTNEKLFF.

This clone appeared a single time. This sequence joins TRBV19 and TRBJ2-2, with 12 bases lining up with TRBD2. Germline CDR1 is LNHDA and CDR2 is SQIVND (reference sequence). CDR3 length equals 16 residues. Trimming removed 5 bases from V and 6 bases from J; junction bases left unmatched: 7. CDR3 sequence: CASSPTTSGSAGELFF. In nucleotides, the CDR3 is TGTGCCAGTAGTCCGACGACTAGCGGGAGCGCCGGGGAGCTGTTTTTT.

The V and J genes are TRBV11-2 and TRBJ1-1; D not certain. The CDR3 spans 12 residues. From germline, CDR1 is SGHAT and CDR2 FQNNGV. Trimming took 6 bases from V and 5 from J, leaving 10 bases between them. CDR3 coding DNA: TGTGCCAGCAGTTGGGGAGGAACTGAAGCTTTCTTT. Translated: CASSWGGTEAFF.

This clone was counted once. This chain uses TRBV6-1 with TRBJ1-5; D is unclear. The CDR3 spans 13 residues. Germline V lookup: CDR1 MNHNS, CDR2 SASEGT. V was cut by 2 bases and J by 5 bases, with 7 bases left in between. DNA for the CDR3: TGTGCCAGCAGTGAAACTGGCGATCAGCCCCAGCATTTT. Protein product: CASSETGDQPQHF.

CDR3 bases: TGCGCCAGCAGCCCCCAGCCATCAAAGAAGACAGAGAGGGCCCCAAATGGCTACACCTTC. It codes for CASSPQPSKKTERAPNGYTF. This chain connects TRBV5-1 to TRBJ1-2; possibly TRBD1 for D (5 bases). V dropped 4 bases and J dropped 6 bases, with 34 bases sitting between them. This CDR3 is 20 amino acids long. Germline V lookup: CDR1 SGHRS, CDR2 YFSETQ.

The rearrangement uses TRBV30 and TRBJ1-2; D is perhaps TRBD1 (5 bases). Trimming shortened V by 0 bases and J by 3 bases, and 14 bases separated the two germline ends. The germline V gene encodes CDR1 GTSNPN and CDR2 SVGIG (reference sequence). This CDR3 has 15 amino acids. The CDR3 DNA reads TGTGCCTGGAGTGTACTTAGGGGAGCAGACTATGGCTACACCTTC. It yields the protein CAWSVLRGADYGYTF.

This chain connects TRBV29-1 to TRBJ2-1, with D maybe TRBD2 (6 bases). V lost 3 bases to trimming and J lost 3 bases, with 12 bases between them. There are 14 residues in the CDR3. Per germline, CDR1 SQVTM and CDR2 ANQGSEA. This CDR3 is CSVEGRGFYNEQFF. CDR3 nucleotide sequence: TGCAGCGTTGAGGGTCGGGGGTTCTACAATGAGCAGTTCTTC.

This chain joins TRBV13 and TRBJ2-3; D gene unclear. CDR3 length: 14 residues. Looked up from germline, CDR1 is PRHDT and CDR2 is FYEKMQ (reference sequence). Trimming removed 3 bases from V and 1 base from J, with 8 bases in between. The CDR3 DNA sequence: TGTGCCAGCAGCTTCGCCACTGGCACAGATACGCAGTATTTT. Translated: CASSFATGTDTQYF. The entire variable domain, with the rest obtained from reference TRBV13 and TRBJ2-3, is as follows: AAGVIQSPRHLIKEKRETATLKCYPIPRHDTVYWYQQGPGQDPQFLISFYEKMQSDKGSIPDRFSAQQFSDYHSELNMSSLELGDSALYFCASSFATGTDTQYFGPGTRLTVL.

The gene calls are TRBV28 and TRBJ1-5, with 9 bases fitting TRBD1. The V gene's germline CDR1 is MDHEN and CDR2 SYDVKM. J gave up 7 bases and V 2 bases, and 9 bases lay outside the gene matches. The CDR3 sequence is 16 residues long. This CDR3 reads CASSLPPGQGGQPQHF. The CDR3 DNA sequence: TGTGCCAGCAGTTTACCACCGGGACAGGGAGGACAGCCCCAGCATTTT.